This T cell receptor (beta chain) was captured in a study of shared clonotypes between healthy human individuals. Positive CCR7 selection of CD45RO-negative cells yielded the naive CD8 cells, and terminally differentiated effector memory CD45RA+ cells were excluded. Points on this clone: Its target is unknown.

Overall study results and limits: With a handful of donors compared, approximately 5% of naive CD4 clonotypes were shared.

Per the original methods: Sequence data from immunoSEQ were junction-only and lacked quality scores; consequently, filtering differed. Clones were sequenced by immunoSEQ multiplex PCR, and TCRdb holds only the in-frame ones, with some missing. Clone size and V and J calls were adopted from that table, with D and trimming inferred from the DNA. The data show around 640,000 clones, around 96% seen once. This CDR3 region has 16 residues. Germline-derived CDR1 and CDR2 are GTSNPN and SVGIG (reference sequence). The ends lost 0 bases at V and 2 bases at J; junction bases unmatched: 8. This chain links TRBV30 with TRBJ2-7; 9 bases map to TRBD1. The material sequenced was naive CD8+ T cells sorted from blood. The clonotype was recovered from a woman younger than 45 in good health. The CDR3 loop reads CAWSVYNRGHPYEQYF. DNA of the CDR3: TGTGCCTGGAGTGTATACAACAGGGGGCACCCCTACGAGCAGTACTTC.